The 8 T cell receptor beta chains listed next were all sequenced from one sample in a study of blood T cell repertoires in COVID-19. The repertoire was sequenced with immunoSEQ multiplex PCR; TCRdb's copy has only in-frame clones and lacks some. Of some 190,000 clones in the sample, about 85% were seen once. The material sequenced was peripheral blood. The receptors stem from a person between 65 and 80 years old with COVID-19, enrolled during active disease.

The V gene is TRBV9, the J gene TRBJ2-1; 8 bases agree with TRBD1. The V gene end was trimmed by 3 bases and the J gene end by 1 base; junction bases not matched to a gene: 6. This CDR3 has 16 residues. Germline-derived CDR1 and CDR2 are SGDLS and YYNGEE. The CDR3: CASSADRAPSYNEQFF. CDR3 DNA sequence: TGTGCCAGCAGCGCGGACAGGGCCCCGTCCTACAATGAGCAGTTCTTC. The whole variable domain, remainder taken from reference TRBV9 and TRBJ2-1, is DSGVTQTPKHLITATGQRVTLRCSPRSGDLSVYWYQQSLDQGLQFLIQYYNGEERAKGNILERFSAQQFPDLHSELNLSSLELGDSALYFCASSADRAPSYNEQFFGPGTRLTVL.

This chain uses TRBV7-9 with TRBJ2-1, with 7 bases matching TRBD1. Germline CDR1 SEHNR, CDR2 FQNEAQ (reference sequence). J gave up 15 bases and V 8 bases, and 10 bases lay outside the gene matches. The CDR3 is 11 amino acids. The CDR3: CASRSTGASFF. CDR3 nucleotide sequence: TGTGCCAGCCGAAGCACAGGGGCTTCGTTCTTC. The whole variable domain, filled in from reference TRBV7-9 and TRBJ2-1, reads DTGVSQNPRHKITKRGQNVTFRCDPISEHNRLYWYRQTLGQGPEFLTYFQNEAQLEKSRLLSDRFSAERPKGSFSTLEIQRTEQGDSAMYLCASRSTGASFFGPGTRLTVL.

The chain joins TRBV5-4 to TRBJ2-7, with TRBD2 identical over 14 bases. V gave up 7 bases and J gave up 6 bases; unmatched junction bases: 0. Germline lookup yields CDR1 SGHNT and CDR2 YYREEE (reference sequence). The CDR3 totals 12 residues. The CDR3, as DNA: TGTGCCAGCGGACTAGCGGGAGGCGAGCAGTACTTC. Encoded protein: CASGLAGGEQYF.

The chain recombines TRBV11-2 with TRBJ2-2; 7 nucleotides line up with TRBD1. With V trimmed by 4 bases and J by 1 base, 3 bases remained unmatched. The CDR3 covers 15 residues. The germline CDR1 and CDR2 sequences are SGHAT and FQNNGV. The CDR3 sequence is CASSYTGENTGELFF. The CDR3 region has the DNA TGTGCCAGCAGCTACACAGGGGAGAACACCGGGGAGCTGTTTTTT.

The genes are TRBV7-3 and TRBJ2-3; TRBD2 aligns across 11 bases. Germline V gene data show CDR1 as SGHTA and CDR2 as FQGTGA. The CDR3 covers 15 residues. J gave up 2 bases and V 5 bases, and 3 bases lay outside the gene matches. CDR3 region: CASSPSGRYTDTQYF. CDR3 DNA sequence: TGTGCCAGCAGCCCTAGCGGGAGGTACACAGATACGCAGTATTTT.

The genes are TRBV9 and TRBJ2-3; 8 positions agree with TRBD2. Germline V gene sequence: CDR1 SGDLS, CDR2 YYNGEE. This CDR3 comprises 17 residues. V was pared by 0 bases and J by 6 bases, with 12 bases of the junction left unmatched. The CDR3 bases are TGTGCCAGCAGCGTAGTTGATAGCGGGGTCATCATGGATACGCAGTATTTT. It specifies CASSVVDSGVIMDTQYF.

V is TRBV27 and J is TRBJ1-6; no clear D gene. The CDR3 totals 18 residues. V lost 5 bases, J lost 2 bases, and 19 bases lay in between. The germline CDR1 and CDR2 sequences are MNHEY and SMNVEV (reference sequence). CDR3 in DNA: TGTGCCAGCAGTCCTCGTCGGAGCGCGGTGACCTATAATTCACCCCTCCACTTT. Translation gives CASSPRRSAVTYNSPLHF.

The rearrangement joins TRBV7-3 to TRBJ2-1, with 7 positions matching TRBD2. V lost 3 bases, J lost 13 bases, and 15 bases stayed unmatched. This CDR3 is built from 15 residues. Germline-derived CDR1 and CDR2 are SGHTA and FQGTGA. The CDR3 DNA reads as TGTGCCAGCAGCTTCAACGCGGGGGAGCAATCCCCCCAGTTCTTC. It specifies CASSFNAGEQSPQFF. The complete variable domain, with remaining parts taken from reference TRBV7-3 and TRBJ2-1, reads GAGVSQTPSNKVTEKGKYVELRCDPISGHTALYWYRQSLGQGPEFLIYFQGTGAADDSGLPNDRFFAVRPEGSVSTLKIQRTERGDSAVYLCASSFNAGEQSPQFFGPGTRLTVL.